This T cell receptor (beta chain) derives from a study of OX40 agonist ivuxolimab in advanced cancers. Findings and caveats of the study: Near-lowest levels of clonal expansion characterized partial responders at 0.1-3.0 mg/kg.

The germline gives CDR1 SGHAT, CDR2 FQNNGV. This CDR3 has 14 amino acids. Trimming removed 5 bases from V and 8 bases from J, with 15 bases in between. In the case of this clone: Its specificity is unknown.

The protocol was immunoSEQ multiplex PCR, while the TCRdb copy is restricted to in-frame clones and leaves out a portion. This sample has about 90,000 clones, with roughly 93% found just once. The V gene is TRBV11-2, the J gene TRBJ1-4; TRBD1 is a possible D gene (5 bases). The TCR comes from an adult with an advanced solid tumor such as melanoma, head and neck, liver or kidney cancer. The specimen was CD4+ or CD8+ T cells sorted from blood, collected in a trial of the OX40 agonist ivuxolimab. The CDR3 DNA reads TGTGCCAGCAGCGACAGATTTGAGGAGGAAAAACTGTTTTTT. This gives the protein CASSDRFEEEKLFF.